This entry lists 21 T cell receptor beta chains sequenced from one sample in a study of blood T cell repertoires in COVID-19. The assay was immunoSEQ multiplex PCR, and TCRdb's table has in-frame clones only and misses some. The data show 150,000 to 200,000 clones, approximately 85% seen once. The sample consisted of peripheral blood. The receptors originated from a human donor with active or convalescent COVID-19. The donor label of this sample is uncertain.

V is TRBV5-6 and J is TRBJ2-5; TRBD2 matches 7 bases. The length of the CDR3 is 15 residues. J was trimmed by 4 bases and V by 0 bases; bases with no gene match: 6. Germline CDR1 reads SGHDT; CDR2 reads YYEEEE. CDR3: CASSLAGGVGETQYF. CDR3 DNA: TGTGCCAGCAGCTTGGCGGGGGGAGTGGGAGAGACCCAGTACTTC.

This rearrangement joins TRBV10-1 to TRBJ2-2; D gene uncertain. The germline gives CDR1 WNHNN, CDR2 SYGVQD (reference sequence). The CDR3 has 13 amino acids. Trimming took 10 bases from V and 6 from J, leaving 15 bases between them. The DNA of the CDR3 is TGCGCCACCGCTTTAGTAAAGTCCGGGGAGCTGTTTTTT. Protein sequence: CATALVKSGELFF.

The CDR3 DNA follows: TGCAGTGCTAGAGCAGGGTGGGAGCAGTTCTTC. Amino acids: CSARAGWEQFF. V is TRBV20-1 and J is TRBJ2-1; D possibly corresponds to TRBD1 (5 bases). The germline V gene encodes CDR1 DFQATT and CDR2 SNEGSKA (reference sequence). The CDR3 totals 11 residues. Trimming took off 1 base at V and 10 bases at J, with 8 bases between the two ends.

This chain uses TRBV27 with TRBJ1-3, with D possibly TRBD1 on 6 matching bases. Trimming removed 6 bases at V and 5 bases at J, with 26 bases between. Germline CDR1 MNHEY, CDR2 SMNVEV (reference sequence). The CDR3 contains 18 residues. The CDR3 reads CASSNRDVEDSSRNTIYF. CDR3 DNA sequence: TGTGCCAGCAGCAACAGGGATGTTGAGGATTCGTCTAGAAACACCATATATTTT.

The rearrangement links TRBV4-1 to TRBJ2-7; 7 nucleotides align to TRBD1. The CDR3 covers 15 residues. With V trimmed by 1 base and J by 3 bases, 6 bases remained unmatched. Germline V lookup: CDR1 MGHRA, CDR2 YSYEKL. CDR3 nucleotides: TGCGCCAGCAGCCAAGTCACAGGGGAAGGCTACGAGCAGTACTTC. Residues: CASSQVTGEGYEQYF.

The chain uses TRBV6-2 or TRBV6-3 and TRBJ1-5, with a tentative D call TRBD1 (6 bases). The CDR3 consists of 16 residues. Germline V lookup: CDR1 MNHEY, CDR2 SVGEGT. V lost 2 bases and J lost 2, with 13 bases in between. The CDR3 DNA follows: TGTGCCAGCAGTTACGGGACAATCATACGCAATCAGCCCCAGCATTTT. Its protein product is CASSYGTIIRNQPQHF.

A remark on this clone: The same CDR3 arises from other DNA sequences in this sample as well. The V and J genes are TRBV18 and TRBJ2-3, with TRBD2 matching over 8 bases. J gave up 0 bases and V 3 bases, and 2 bases lay outside the gene matches. This CDR3 is built from 15 residues. Germline CDR1 is KGHSH and CDR2 is LQKENI. In nucleotides, the CDR3 is TGTGCCAGCTCACCCTTAGCGGGGAGCACAGATACGCAGTATTTT. This gives the protein CASSPLAGSTDTQYF.

The V and J genes are TRBV28 and TRBJ1-5; D unresolved. The CDR3 length is 15 residues. The germline V and J ends were trimmed by 6 bases and 6 bases, with 18 bases remaining between them. Germline V gene lookup returns CDR1 MDHEN and CDR2 SYDVKM. CDR3 sequence (DNA): TGTGCCAGCAGGCCCAACTTCGGAGAAACTCAGCCCCAGCATTTT. This encodes CASRPNFGETQPQHF.

V usage is TRBV12-3 or TRBV12-4 and J usage is TRBJ1-3; D call uncertain. This CDR3 has 13 residues. V gave up 3 bases and J gave up 4 bases, with 7 bases separating them. This CDR3 reads CASSFDYGNTIYF. DNA for the CDR3: TGTGCCAGCAGTTTCGACTACGGAAACACCATATATTTT.

V is TRBV6-4 and J is TRBJ2-3; no clear D. This CDR3 has 13 residues. Trimming stripped 2 bases from V and 6 bases from J, with 9 bases between. Per germline, CDR1 MRHNA and CDR2 SNTAGT. CDR3 DNA sequence: TGTGCCAGCAGTGACATTCCGAGGGATACGCAGTATTTT. The encoded protein is CASSDIPRDTQYF.

This chain uses TRBV12-3 or TRBV12-4 with TRBJ2-7; D gene ambiguous. V lost 3 bases and J lost 3, with 3 bases in between. There are 11 residues in the CDR3. CDR3 amino acids: CASSFSYEQYF. DNA for the CDR3: TGTGCCAGCAGTTTTAGCTACGAGCAGTACTTC.

This clone appeared once. The J gene is TRBJ2-6, the V gene TRBV28; a weak D match, TRBD1 (6 bases). The V end lost 11 bases, the J end lost 0 bases, and 14 bases lay between the germline ends. This CDR3 region has 15 residues. The germline V gene has CDR1 MDHEN and CDR2 SYDVKM. The DNA for the CDR3 is TGTGCCTCACGGACAGAGAGCTCTGGGGCCAACGTCCTGACTTTC. Amino acid sequence: CASRTESSGANVLTF. Using reference TRBV28 and TRBJ2-6 for the parts outside the CDR3, the full variable domain is DVKVTQSSRYLVKRTGEKVFLECVQDMDHENMFWYRQDPGLGLRLIYFSYDVKMKEKGDIPEGYSVSREKKERFSLILESASTNQTSMYLCASRTESSGANVLTFGAGSRLTVL.

The chain employs TRBV15 and TRBJ1-2; unclear D gene. CDR3 size: 12 residues. Trimming took 5 bases from V and 1 from J, leaving 5 bases between them. Germline lookup yields CDR1 LNHNV and CDR2 YYDKDF (reference sequence). CDR3 nucleotide sequence: TGTGCCACCAGCCAAATTAACTATGGCTACACCTTC. It codes for CATSQINYGYTF.

The genes are TRBV6-5 and TRBJ2-7; 8 bases agree with TRBD1. Germline loops: CDR1 MNHEY, CDR2 SVGAGI. The CDR3 is 15 amino acids. Losses at the gene ends were 0 bases for V and 2 bases for J; bases not matched to a gene: 3. The CDR3 DNA sequence: TGTGCCAGCAGTTACTCGCACAGGGGGACCTACGAGCAGTACTTC. Translated: CASSYSHRGTYEQYF.

This clone was observed at least ten times. V and J are TRBV11-2 and TRBJ1-2; possible D gene TRBD1, 5 bases. V was clipped by 5 bases and J by 8 bases, with 18 bases between them. CDR1 and CDR2 from the germline V gene are SGHAT and FQNNGV. The CDR3 contains 14 residues. DNA for the CDR3: TGTGCCAGCAGCCCGGCAGGGATGGGGTTCGGCTACACCTTC. Residues: CASSPAGMGFGYTF.

CDR3 DNA sequence: TGTGCCAGCAGCAAAGCGCGAAGTTCGGGGGGAAAAACTTTTTACAATGAGCAGTTCTTC. It encodes CASSKARSSGGKTFYNEQFF. The J gene is TRBJ2-1, the V gene TRBV21-1; TRBD2 is the table's D call and was not checked against the DNA. TRBV21-1 is given as a pseudogene. This CDR3 comprises 20 residues.

The chain carries TRBV15 and TRBJ1-4, with no clear D. The CDR3 contains 15 residues. Per germline, CDR1 LNHNV and CDR2 YYDKDF (reference sequence). Trimming removed 1 base at V and 2 bases at J, with 8 bases between. In DNA form, the CDR3 reads TGTGCCACCAGCAGAGGAGGGATTACTAATGAAAAACTGTTTTTT. This encodes CATSRGGITNEKLFF.

The gene calls are TRBV29-1 and TRBJ2-1, with a weak D call TRBD1 (7 bases). Trimming left V 7 bases short and J 8 bases short, with 18 bases between. The CDR3 totals 13 residues. From germline, CDR1 is SQVTM and CDR2 ANQGSEA. In DNA form, the CDR3 reads TGCAGCGCCGAACAGGGGACTCTCGATGAGCAGTTCTTC. Protein product: CSAEQGTLDEQFF.

The genes are TRBV7-9 and TRBJ2-1; 10 positions agree with TRBD1. The CDR3 consists of 17 residues. V shed 5 bases and J 12 bases; nucleotides not matched to a gene: 19. Germline-derived CDR1 and CDR2 are SEHNR and FQNEAQ (reference sequence). The CDR3 loop is CASSLTTGTGVPRGQFF. CDR3 bases: TGTGCCAGCAGCCTAACCACCGGGACAGGGGTCCCTCGGGGGCAGTTCTTC.

This clone occurred a few times. This CDR3 is CSARSAYEQYF. For the CDR3, the DNA is TGCAGTGCTAGGAGCGCCTACGAGCAGTACTTC. The chain couples TRBV20-1 to TRBJ2-7; no reliable D call. Trimming cost V 3 bases and J 2 bases, with 5 bases left between them. Germline V CDR1 and CDR2: DFQATT, SNEGSKA (reference sequence). The CDR3 has 11 residues.

This clone was recorded a few times. The chain combines TRBV19 with TRBJ2-5; 7 bases are shared with TRBD1. This CDR3 has 15 amino acids. The germline V gene encodes CDR1 LNHDA and CDR2 SQIVND (reference sequence). Trimming at V came to 1 base and at J to 1 base, leaving 3 bases not matched to a gene. The CDR3 loop is CASSIGGQIQETQYF. CDR3 DNA sequence: TGTGCCAGTAGTATAGGGGGACAGATCCAAGAGACCCAGTACTTC.